The 28 T cell receptor beta chains below come from one sample, sequenced in a study of blood T cell repertoires in COVID-19 (dated by TCRdb to the early 2020s). The library was obtained by the immunoSEQ multiplex PCR assay. TCRdb limited this immuneACCESS table to in-frame rearrangements with V and J called. A share of clones is missing; checked studies link under half to unresolved V genes, and the rest is unexplained. Within this sample are about 180,000 clones, with roughly 90% of them counted one time only. Roughly 20% of the sample lies in the top ten. Material for sequencing was peripheral blood. The receptors derive from a man aged 65 to 85 with active or convalescent COVID-19.

The chain has TRBV30 and TRBJ1-2, with 7 nucleotides matching TRBD1. J gave up 8 bases and V 0 bases, and 9 bases lay outside the gene matches. Per the germline V gene, CDR1 is GTSNPN and CDR2 is SVGIG (reference sequence). The CDR3 extends over 14 amino acids. The chain's CDR3 is CAWSVPGQSRGYTF. CDR3 coding DNA: TGTGCCTGGAGTGTCCCGGGACAGTCTCGGGGCTACACCTTC.

The CDR3 here is CASSLDRGLGADTQYF. CDR3 DNA: TGTGCCAGCAGCTTGGACAGGGGGCTGGGTGCAGATACGCAGTATTTT. This chain joins TRBV11-3 and TRBJ2-3, with 11 nucleotides matching TRBD1. CDR1 SGHNT and CDR2 YENEEA come from the germline V gene. This CDR3 spans 16 amino acids. V was clipped by 3 bases and J by 4 bases; unmatched bases: 6.

This chain uses TRBV6-2 or TRBV6-3 with TRBJ1-5; maybe TRBD1 (5 bases). V was cut by 0 bases and J by 4 bases, with 13 bases left in between. The germline CDR1 and CDR2 sequences are MNHEY and SVGEGT. The CDR3 extends over 16 amino acids. CDR3 region: CASSYSTAKGNQPQHF. In nucleotides, the CDR3 is TGTGCCAGCAGTTACTCGACGGCTAAGGGGAATCAGCCCCAGCATTTT.

The genes are TRBV19 and TRBJ1-5; 8 bases agree with TRBD1. Germline CDR1 LNHDA, CDR2 SQIVND (reference sequence). J gave up 2 bases and V 4 bases, and 1 base lay outside the gene matches. The CDR3 is 14 residues long. Written as DNA, the CDR3 is TGTGCCAGTAGTACAGGGGGCGGCAATCAGCCCCAGCATTTT. Its protein product is CASSTGGGNQPQHF.

J is TRBJ1-4 and V is TRBV7-9, with D hard to call. The CDR3 consists of 15 residues. Germline CDR1 SEHNR, CDR2 FQNEAQ (reference sequence). Trimming shortened V by 3 bases and J by 4 bases, and 12 bases separated the two germline ends. This chain's CDR3 is CASSLQAGSNEKLFF. For the CDR3, the DNA is TGTGCCAGCAGCTTGCAGGCGGGGAGTAATGAAAAACTGTTTTTT.

J is TRBJ2-7 and V is TRBV7-2; the match to TRBD2 covers 15 bases. V gave up 5 bases and J gave up 7 bases; unmatched junction bases: 9. Germline V gives CDR1 SGHTA, CDR2 FQGNSA. This CDR3 comprises 16 residues. CDR3 sequence reads: CASSALGLAGGREQYF. The CDR3 DNA follows: TGTGCCAGCAGCGCACTGGGACTAGCGGGGGGCAGGGAGCAGTACTTC.

Concerning this clone: The junction departs from germline at one end; a sequencing error may be responsible. The chain joins TRBV5-4 to TRBJ2-4, with TRBD2 identical over 8 bases. This CDR3 is built from 9 residues. CDR1 is SGHNT and CDR2 is YYREEE in the germline V gene (reference sequence). This CDR3 reads CASHGLATF. The CDR3 DNA reads TGTGCCAGCCACGGACTAGCCACCTTC.

This sequence joins TRBV5-4 and TRBJ2-1; 9 bases line up with TRBD2. Germline values: CDR1 SGHNT, CDR2 YYREEE (reference sequence). The CDR3 is made up of 16 amino acids. V was pared by 0 bases and J by 6 bases, with 7 bases of the junction left unmatched. CDR3 sequence: CASSLVGSGRLNEQFF. The CDR3 DNA is TGTGCCAGCAGCTTGGTTGGTAGCGGGAGACTCAATGAGCAGTTCTTC. Complete variable domain (other parts from reference TRBV5-4 and TRBJ2-1): ETGVTQSPTHLIKTRGQQVTLRCSSQSGHNTVSWYQQALGQGPQFIFQYYREEENGRGNFPPRFSGLQFPNYSSELNVNALELDDSALYLCASSLVGSGRLNEQFFGPGTRLTVL.

This chain connects TRBV6-2 or TRBV6-3 to TRBJ2-7; D unresolved. Germline V lookup: CDR1 MNHEY, CDR2 SVGEGT. The V end was cut by 2 bases, the J end by 0 bases, with 8 bases between. This CDR3 region has 14 residues. The DNA of the CDR3 is TGTGCCAGCAGTTACGAGGCCAACTCCTACGAGCAGTACTTC. Protein sequence: CASSYEANSYEQYF.

This clone occurred a few times. CDR3 protein: CASSLTGNTEAFF. CDR3 bases: TGTGCCAGCAGTTTGACGGGTAACACTGAAGCTTTCTTT. This chain uses TRBV27 with TRBJ1-1, with unresolved D. V lost 3 bases and J lost 2, with 7 bases in between. In germline, CDR1 is MNHEY, CDR2 SMNVEV (reference sequence). This CDR3 comprises 13 residues.

The chain couples TRBV11-2 to TRBJ1-5; the D gene is possibly TRBD1 (5 bases). CDR1 SGHAT and CDR2 FQNNGV come from the germline V gene. V lost 0 bases and J 7 bases, leaving 13 bases between the germline ends. The CDR3 spans 15 residues. The CDR3 coding sequence is TGTGCCAGCAGCTTAGATCTGGGGGGAGGCCAGCCCCAGCATTTT. Amino acid sequence: CASSLDLGGGQPQHF.

The rearrangement joins TRBV29-1 to TRBJ2-1; TRBD2 matches 7 bases. V shed 0 bases and J 15 bases; nucleotides not matched to a gene: 14. This CDR3 is built from 14 residues. The V gene's germline CDR1 is SQVTM and CDR2 ANQGSEA. CDR3 residues: CSVEDQGRTRGRFF. CDR3 nucleotides: TGCAGCGTTGAAGATCAAGGGCGGACCCGCGGGAGGTTCTTC.

This rearrangement joins TRBV11-2 to TRBJ1-2; 8 bases agree with TRBD1. This CDR3 is 16 amino acids long. V lost 6 bases to trimming and J lost 6 bases; unmatched junction nucleotides: 15. Germline assignment: CDR1 SGHAT and CDR2 FQNNGV. The CDR3, as DNA: TGTGCCAGCAGGAGACAGGGGATAATGAATCGAAATGGCTACACCTTC. Translation gives CASRRQGIMNRNGYTF.

The chain couples TRBV27 to TRBJ2-2, with 9 bases aligning to TRBD1. The CDR3 consists of 15 residues. The germline V gene encodes CDR1 MNHEY and CDR2 SMNVEV (reference sequence). Trimming cost V 5 bases and J 5 bases; bases outside gene matches: 6. CDR3 nucleotide sequence: TGTGCCAGCAGTCCTCGGACAGGGGTGACCGGGGAGCTGTTTTTT. It encodes CASSPRTGVTGELFF.

J is TRBJ2-2 and V is TRBV5-1; 8 bases line up with TRBD1. Losses at the gene ends were 0 bases for V and 6 bases for J; bases not matched to a gene: 4. The CDR3 is 15 amino acids. The germline V gene encodes CDR1 SGHRS and CDR2 YFSETQ. The CDR3 DNA sequence: TGCGCCAGCAGCTTGGATCAGGGGGCATCCGGGGAGCTGTTTTTT. Translating it yields CASSLDQGASGELFF.

V usage is TRBV5-1 and J usage is TRBJ1-2; no definite D call. V lost 0 bases and J lost 4, with 13 bases in between. The CDR3 consists of 15 residues. The germline V gene encodes CDR1 SGHRS and CDR2 YFSETQ. The CDR3 protein is CASSLDGANPYGYTF. For the CDR3, the DNA is TGCGCCAGCAGCTTGGATGGAGCGAACCCCTATGGCTACACCTTC.

The chain couples TRBV14 to TRBJ1-4; TRBD1 aligns across 9 bases. The CDR3 length is 14 residues. Germline CDR1 SGHDN, CDR2 FVKESK. Trimming removed 1 base from V and 8 bases from J; junction bases left unmatched: 2. In nucleotides, the CDR3 is TGTGCCAGCAGCCAAGGGGACAGGGTCGAAAAACTGTTTTTT. It is translated as CASSQGDRVEKLFF.

The V and J genes are TRBV4-1 and TRBJ2-5, with 7 positions matching TRBD1. Germline CDR1 MGHRA, CDR2 YSYEKL. The CDR3 consists of 15 residues. Trimming cost V 4 bases and J 1 base; bases outside gene matches: 6. The CDR3 region has the DNA TGCGCCAGCAGCCGCCTGACAGGGACCCAAGAGACCCAGTACTTC. Encoded protein: CASSRLTGTQETQYF.

The V gene is TRBV7-2, the J gene TRBJ1-5; TRBD1 matches at 7 bases. The V gene's germline CDR1 is SGHTA and CDR2 FQGNSA. There are 17 residues in the CDR3. V was pared by 5 bases and J by 0 bases, with 10 bases of the junction left unmatched. The CDR3 sequence: CASSRDSKSYSNQPQHF. CDR3 coding DNA: TGTGCCAGCAGCAGGGACAGCAAAAGTTATAGCAATCAGCCCCAGCATTTT. Supplemented by reference TRBV7-2 and TRBJ1-5, the full variable domain reads GAGVSQSPSNKVTEKGKDVELRCDPISGHTALYWYRQSLGQGLEFLIYFQGNSAPDKSGLPSDRFSAERTGGSVSTLTIQRTQQEDSAVYLCASSRDSKSYSNQPQHFGDGTRLSIL.

This clone was counted a few times. CDR3 sequence: CASSEGAQGGRGAFF. As DNA, the CDR3 is TGTGCCAGCAGTGAAGGGGCCCAGGGAGGGAGGGGAGCTTTCTTT. This chain links TRBV6-1 with TRBJ1-1, with D maybe TRBD1 (5 bases). The length of the CDR3 is 15 residues. In germline, CDR1 is MNHNS, CDR2 SASEGT. V was cut by 1 base and J by 10 bases, with 19 bases left in between.

The sample holds one count of this clone. The chain couples TRBV9 to TRBJ2-3; D perhaps matches TRBD2 (5 bases). V was cut by 4 bases and J by 5 bases, with 8 bases left in between. This CDR3 has 12 residues. CDR1 and CDR2 (germline): SGDLS, YYNGEE. This chain's CDR3 is CASSSRGDTQYF. CDR3 nucleotide sequence: TGTGCCAGCAGCTCTCGGGGAGATACGCAGTATTTT.

CDR3 DNA: TGTGCCAGCTCACCACCGAAGGAGCACTATGGCTACACCTTC. Its protein is CASSPPKEHYGYTF. The rearrangement joins TRBV18 to TRBJ1-2; D not certain. Trimming took 0 bases from V and 3 from J, leaving 8 bases between them. CDR1 KGHSH and CDR2 LQKENI come from the germline V gene. The CDR3 is 14 residues long.

V usage is TRBV5-1 and J usage is TRBJ2-1; TRBD2 aligns across 10 bases. From germline, CDR1 is SGHRS and CDR2 YFSETQ. The CDR3 length is 16 residues. J was trimmed by 10 bases and V by 3 bases; bases with no gene match: 13. CDR3 coding DNA: TGCGCCAGCAGCTCGCTTGGGGCTAGCGGGAGTGGCGAGCAGTTCTTC. Amino acid sequence: CASSSLGASGSGEQFF.

This sequence joins TRBV6-2 or TRBV6-3 and TRBJ1-2; TRBD1 is a possible D gene (5 bases). This CDR3 is 12 amino acids long. Germline V lookup: CDR1 MNHEY, CDR2 SVGEGT. Trimming took 4 bases from V and 5 from J, leaving 8 bases between them. The CDR3 DNA is TGTGCCAGCAGTTCCAGGGTTTATGGCTACACCTTC. This translates into CASSSRVYGYTF.

The chain carries TRBV6-6 and TRBJ1-1, with a possible D match to TRBD1 (5 bases). V lost 4 bases and J 1 base, leaving 10 bases between the germline ends. Germline CDR1 MNHNY, CDR2 SVGAGI (reference sequence). The CDR3 sequence is 14 residues long. CDR3 sequence reads: CASSFGGGNTEAFF. For the CDR3, the DNA is TGTGCCAGCAGTTTTGGGGGGGGGAACACTGAAGCTTTCTTT.

J is TRBJ2-7 and V is TRBV12-3 or TRBV12-4, with D possibly TRBD2 on 6 matching bases. Trimming cost V 8 bases and J 3 bases, with 11 bases left between them. This CDR3 has 12 residues. Here the CDR3 reads CASSPSDYEQYF. The CDR3 region has the DNA TGTGCCAGCTCCCCTAGCGACTACGAGCAGTACTTC.

This clone was seen just once. V gene TRBV12-5 combines with J gene TRBJ2-2; 7 nucleotides match TRBD2. Germline V gene data show CDR1 as LGHNT and CDR2 as FRNRAP. The CDR3 length is 18 residues. The J segment lost 0 bases and the V segment lost 0 bases, leaving 7 bases of the junction unmatched. CDR3 in DNA: TGTGCTAGTGGTTTGGTCCAGACTAGCAAGGCGAACACCGGGGAGCTGTTTTTT. Translating it yields CASGLVQTSKANTGELFF.

CDR3 coding DNA: TGCAGCGTTGTAAGGACAGAAAACTACGAGCAGTACTTC. It specifies CSVVRTENYEQYF. The V call is TRBV29-1, the J call TRBJ2-7, with D maybe TRBD1 (6 bases). The germline V and J ends were trimmed by 4 bases and 3 bases, with 13 bases remaining between them. Germline assignment: CDR1 SQVTM and CDR2 ANQGSEA. The CDR3 runs to 13 residues.